The present entry profiles one T cell receptor (beta chain) with its context. As yet, its antigen is unknown. It was 5'RACE with constant-segment primers that produced the TCR alpha and TCR beta cDNA libraries, which carried sample barcodes and UMIs. TCRdb re-analysed the 5' RACE reads in MiXCR, keeping a single row per CDR3 protein. The table has roughly 400,000 distinct CDR3 sequences, approximately 18% seen once; the top ten hold 20% to 25%. The sample originates from a study of T-cell memory formation after mild COVID-19. Study-level background: Among the donors, TCR clusters were largely specific to each donor.

Overall study findings and caveats: Contracting CD8+ clones were enriched in EMRA, CD4+ mainly in CM and EM.

Germline assignment: CDR1 SGHTA and CDR2 FQGNSA. With 2 bases clipped from V and 4 bases from J, the junction kept 7 bases outside the gene matches. The CDR3 is made up of 16 amino acids. The sequence came from a man aged 18 to 30 who had mild COVID-19 (a few samples of this study predate the infection). Cell type and time point are not known. J is TRBJ1-5 and V is TRBV7-2, with 8 bases aligning to TRBD1. What was sequenced was PBMCs or a T cell subset sorted from them (not recorded which). The CDR3 bases are TGTGCCAGCAGCTTATTGACAGGGGTCCTGAATCAGCCCCAGCATTTT. Protein sequence: CASSLLTGVLNQPQHF.